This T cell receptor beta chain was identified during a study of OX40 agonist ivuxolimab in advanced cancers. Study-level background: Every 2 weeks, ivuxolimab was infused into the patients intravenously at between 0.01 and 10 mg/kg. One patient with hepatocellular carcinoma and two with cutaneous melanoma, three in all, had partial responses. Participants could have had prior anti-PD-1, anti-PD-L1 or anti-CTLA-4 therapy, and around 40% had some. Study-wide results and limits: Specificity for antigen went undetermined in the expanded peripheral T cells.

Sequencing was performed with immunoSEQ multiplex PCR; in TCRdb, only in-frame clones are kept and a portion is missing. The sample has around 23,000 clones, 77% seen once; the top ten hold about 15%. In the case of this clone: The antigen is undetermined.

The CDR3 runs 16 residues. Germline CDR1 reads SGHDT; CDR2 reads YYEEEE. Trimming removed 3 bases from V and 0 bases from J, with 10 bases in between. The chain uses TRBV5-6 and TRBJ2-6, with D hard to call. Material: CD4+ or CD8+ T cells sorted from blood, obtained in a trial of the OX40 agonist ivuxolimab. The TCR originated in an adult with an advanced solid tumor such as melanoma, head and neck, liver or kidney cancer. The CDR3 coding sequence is TGTGCCAGCAGCTCCGGCCCTGCCTCTGGGGCCAACGTCCTGACTTTC. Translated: CASSSGPASGANVLTF.